This T cell receptor (beta chain) derives from a study of blood T cell repertoires in COVID-19. Study overall: Collection of acute and convalescent COVID-19 samples took place in the United States, Italy and Spain. Sample material is recorded as cDNA or gDNA derived from T cells, B-cell-depleted T cells, or PBMCs.

Original analysis: Reference gene primer amplification gave estimated nucleated cell counts. Some clones are missing from TCRdb's copy, which holds only in-frame ones; the method was immunoSEQ multiplex PCR. That table supplies the V and J calls and clone size; D and trimming were determined from the DNA. The data hold hundreds of thousands of clones, with 70% to 90% observed a single time. The CDR3 spans 15 residues. Germline CDR1 and CDR2: SGHTA and FQGTGA. With 6 bases removed from V and 0 bases from J, the gap between germline ends came to 9 bases. The receptor's source is a woman in her late teens or twenties with acute or convalescent COVID-19. Sequenced input: peripheral blood. The chain has TRBV7-3 and TRBJ2-6; a weak D match, TRBD2 (5 bases). CDR3 region: CASSFGGSGANVLTF. CDR3 nucleotides: TGTGCCAGCAGTTTCGGAGGCTCTGGGGCCAACGTCCTGACTTTC.